This passage covers 20 T cell receptor beta chains from one sample sequenced in a study of cytomegalovirus exposure and HLA in healthy donors listed by TCRdb under 2017. Library prep was done by the immunoSEQ multiplex PCR assay. For the multiplex PCR, a mixture combining 60 forward primers for TCR Vbeta segments and 13 reverse primers for TCR Jbeta segments was used. TCRdb limited this immuneACCESS table to in-frame rearrangements with V and J called. A share of clones is missing; checked studies link under half to unresolved V genes, and the rest is unexplained. Within this sample are approximately 100,000 clones, with 60% to 80% of them counted one time only. Jointly, the top ten make up 2% to 2.5% of the sample. What was sequenced was PBMCs. Receptors were obtained from a human donor in good health.

This chain links TRBV7-9 with TRBJ2-5; tentatively, D is TRBD2 (6 bases). The CDR3 consists of 13 residues. The V gene's germline CDR1 is SEHNR and CDR2 FQNEAQ (reference sequence). V lost 4 bases to trimming and J lost 5 bases, with 11 bases between them. The CDR3, as DNA: TGTGCCAGCAGCTGGAGGGCCTCGGAGACCCAGTACTTC. It translates to CASSWRASETQYF.

The chain combines TRBV5-1 with TRBJ1-4; D is ambiguous. The CDR3 has 13 residues. Per germline, CDR1 SGHRS and CDR2 YFSETQ. V was clipped by 4 bases and J by 8 bases, with 12 bases between them. The chain's CDR3 is CASSIGLREKLFF. Written as DNA, the CDR3 is TGCGCCAGCAGCATTGGCTTGAGGGAAAAACTGTTTTTT.

This clone was seen more than once but under ten times. The V and J genes are TRBV21-1 and TRBJ2-7; the D call TRBD1 from the table was never checked on the DNA. TRBV21-1 counts as a pseudogene. The CDR3 runs 14 residues. The DNA for the CDR3 is TGTGCCAGCAGCTGCCGGGACAGGGACTACGAGCAGTACTTC. This translates into CASSCRDRDYEQYF.

Here the CDR3 DNA reads TGCGCCAGCAGCTCCTTTGGGCCAGGGCAAGAGACCCAGTACTTC. It specifies CASSSFGPGQETQYF. The chain couples TRBV5-1 to TRBJ2-5, with D possibly matching TRBD1 (5 bases). The CDR3 length is 15 residues. Trimming took off 3 bases at V and 2 bases at J, with 14 bases between the two ends. The germline CDR1 and CDR2 sequences are SGHRS and YFSETQ.

The V gene is TRBV6-5, the J gene TRBJ1-1; 7 bases line up with TRBD1. V gave up 6 bases and J gave up 4 bases; unmatched junction bases: 5. CDR1 is MNHEY and CDR2 is SVGAGI in the germline V gene. The CDR3 length is 13 residues. As DNA, the CDR3 is TGTGCCAGCAGATTCGCAGGGGGCACTGAAGCTTTCTTT. Translating it yields CASRFAGGTEAFF.

The chain carries TRBV9 and TRBJ2-1, with a possible D match to TRBD2 (6 bases). Looked up from germline, CDR1 is SGDLS and CDR2 is YYNGEE. CDR3 length: 14 amino acids. V was clipped by 4 bases and J by 10 bases, with 18 bases between them. The CDR3 coding sequence is TGTGCCAGCAGCCCGCGGCCGGGAGTAATGGAGCAGTTCTTC. This gives the protein CASSPRPGVMEQFF.

A few counts support this clone. The chain employs TRBV10-2 and TRBJ2-5; 7 bases fit TRBD1. CDR1 is WSHSY and CDR2 is SAAADI in the germline V gene. V lost 6 bases and J lost 2; bases outside the gene matches: 6. The CDR3 totals 14 residues. As DNA, the CDR3 is TGCGCCAGCAGACTAGGGACAGCACAAGAGACCCAGTACTTC. It codes for CASRLGTAQETQYF.

The V gene is TRBV28, the J gene TRBJ2-5; TRBD2 aligns across 8 bases. V dropped 5 bases and J dropped 1; count of bases not matched to a gene: 9. CDR1 is MDHEN and CDR2 is SYDVKM in the germline V gene. This CDR3 is built from 16 residues. CDR3 protein: CASSLWLAGFQETQYF. For the CDR3, the DNA is TGTGCCAGCAGTCTCTGGTTAGCGGGGTTCCAAGAGACCCAGTACTTC. Variable domain in full (rest from reference TRBV28 and TRBJ2-5): DVKVTQSSRYLVKRTGEKVFLECVQDMDHENMFWYRQDPGLGLRLIYFSYDVKMKEKGDIPEGYSVSREKKERFSLILESASTNQTSMYLCASSLWLAGFQETQYFGPGTRLLVL.

The chain has TRBV25-1 and TRBJ2-1; D not certain. From germline, CDR1 is MGHDK and CDR2 SYGVNS. The germline V and J ends were trimmed by 4 bases and 4 bases, with 23 bases remaining between them. The CDR3 contains 18 residues. CDR3 protein: CASSGPLARSLGYNEQFF. DNA of the CDR3: TGTGCCAGCAGTGGACCTTTGGCCAGGTCCCTTGGGTACAATGAGCAGTTCTTC.

The chain links TRBV7-9 to TRBJ2-5; a weak D match, TRBD1 (6 bases). In germline, CDR1 is SEHNR, CDR2 FQNEAQ (reference sequence). The CDR3 has 19 amino acids. Trimming removed 3 bases from V and 5 bases from J, with 28 bases in between. This chain's CDR3 is CASSLRPTIPGVGAETQYF. The CDR3 bases are TGTGCCAGCAGCTTGCGACCCACCATTCCCGGGGTGGGGGCCGAGACCCAGTACTTC.

The chain uses TRBV28 and TRBJ1-4, with 7 bases aligning to TRBD1. Germline V gene data show CDR1 as MDHEN and CDR2 as SYDVKM. Trimming took 4 bases from V and 8 from J; bases not matched to a gene: 7. The CDR3 sequence is 14 residues long. CDR3 in DNA: TGTGCCAGCAGTTACGCAGGGGGAAGAGAAAAACTGTTTTTT. It specifies CASSYAGGREKLFF.

This chain joins TRBV11-2 and TRBJ1-1, with a weak D call TRBD1 (6 bases). The germline V and J ends were trimmed by 1 base and 7 bases, with 16 bases remaining between them. Germline loops: CDR1 SGHAT, CDR2 FQNNGV. The CDR3 is made up of 15 amino acids. CDR3 in amino acids: CASSLVGAMRGEAFF. Here the CDR3 DNA reads TGTGCCAGCAGCTTAGTGGGGGCTATGAGGGGTGAAGCTTTCTTT.

This chain joins TRBV28 and TRBJ1-5, with D possibly TRBD1 on 6 matching bases. The germline V and J ends were trimmed by 6 bases and 1 base, with 16 bases remaining between them. CDR1 is MDHEN and CDR2 is SYDVKM in the germline V gene. The CDR3 totals 16 residues. Here the CDR3 reads CASSYQGQPSNQPQHF. The CDR3 DNA reads as TGTGCCAGCAGCTACCAGGGGCAGCCCAGCAATCAGCCCCAGCATTTT.

The rearrangement uses TRBV27 and TRBJ1-4; D is unclear. Germline CDR1 reads MNHEY; CDR2 reads SMNVEV (reference sequence). This CDR3 contains 14 residues. V lost 6 bases and J 10 bases, leaving 18 bases between the germline ends. As DNA, the CDR3 is TGTGCCAGCAGCCTAAGTAGAGGCCTAGGAAAACTGTTTTTT. It is translated as CASSLSRGLGKLFF.

This clone has only a few counts. The genes are TRBV27 and TRBJ1-2; 12 bases are shared with TRBD1. J was trimmed by 9 bases and V by 9 bases; bases with no gene match: 5. CDR3 length equals 12 residues. Germline values: CDR1 MNHEY, CDR2 SMNVEV (reference sequence). CDR3 region: CASKGTGGRYTF. The CDR3 DNA sequence: TGTGCCAGTAAAGGGACAGGGGGCCGCTACACCTTC.

The chain links TRBV7-7 to TRBJ2-2; D is unresolved. V was clipped by 5 bases and J by 8 bases, with 18 bases between them. In germline, CDR1 is SSHAT, CDR2 FNYEAQ (reference sequence). The CDR3 spans 15 residues. The CDR3 reads CASSPQATGSGELFF. In DNA, the CDR3 is TGTGCCAGCAGCCCCCAGGCGACCGGTAGTGGGGAGCTGTTTTTT.

This chain uses TRBV29-1 with TRBJ2-7, with D maybe TRBD1 (6 bases). Germline V gives CDR1 SQVTM, CDR2 ANQGSEA. The V gene lost 4 bases and the J gene lost 2 bases, with 15 bases spanning the gap. The CDR3 runs to 14 residues. The chain's CDR3 is CSVGTYGGPYEQYF. Here the CDR3 DNA reads TGCAGCGTTGGGACCTATGGGGGCCCCTACGAGCAGTACTTC.

The genes are TRBV6-1 and TRBJ2-7, with D maybe TRBD1 (6 bases). The CDR3 covers 15 residues. Trimming stripped 0 bases from V and 6 bases from J, with 15 bases between. Per germline, CDR1 MNHNS and CDR2 SASEGT. Written as DNA, the CDR3 is TGTGCCAGCAGTGAAGCGCTCAGGGGTTATGGCGAGCAGTACTTC. This gives the protein CASSEALRGYGEQYF.

The chain uses TRBV7-9 and TRBJ2-3; 9 bases map to TRBD1. The CDR3 covers 17 residues. CDR1 SEHNR and CDR2 FQNEAQ come from the germline V gene (reference sequence). The trim removed 11 bases at V and 1 base at J, leaving 16 bases unmatched. The CDR3 DNA follows: TGTGCCGGGGCCAAAGCGCCGGGACAGGGTGGCACAGATACGCAGTATTTT. Its protein product is CAGAKAPGQGGTDTQYF.

J is TRBJ1-1 and V is TRBV30; a weak D match, TRBD1 (6 bases). Germline CDR1 is GTSNPN and CDR2 is SVGIG (reference sequence). The CDR3 runs 16 residues. Trimming removed 3 bases at V and 8 bases at J, with 25 bases between. CDR3 protein: CAWRPLRGAGDEEAFF. In DNA, the CDR3 is TGTGCCTGGAGACCCCTACGGGGGGCAGGAGATGAAGAAGCTTTCTTT. The full variable domain, completed using reference TRBV30 and TRBJ1-1, is SQTIHQWPATLVQPVGSPLSLECTVEGTSNPNLYWYRQAAGRGLQLLFYSVGIGQISSEVPQNLSASRPQDRQFILSSKKLLLSDSGFYLCAWRPLRGAGDEEAFFGQGTRLTVV.